These 20 T cell receptor beta chains share one sample of origin, sequenced in a study of T cells in Graves' hyperthyroidism and ophthalmopathy. Authors of the study amplified TCR beta CDR3 regions from RNA transcripts. First-round RT-PCR of the TCR CDR3 relied on the HTBI primer set. TCRdb called the multiplex PCR reads again in MiXCR, with one record for every CDR3 protein. The table has some 440,000 distinct CDR3 sequences, 15% to 18% seen once. Sample: blood. The receptor set was obtained from a woman aged 18-35 years with Graves' hyperthyroidism.

J is TRBJ1-1 and V is TRBV19, with 10 bases aligning to TRBD1. The germline CDR1 and CDR2 sequences are LNHDA and SQIVND (reference sequence). The CDR3 extends over 16 amino acids. V was pared by 10 bases and J by 4 bases, with 15 bases of the junction left unmatched. The CDR3 sequence is CATVWDRGRVSTEAFF. The CDR3 DNA is TGTGCCACCGTGTGGGACAGGGGTCGTGTTAGCACTGAAGCTTTCTTT.

This clonotype was counted at least ten times. This may come from a read error, since a much larger clone is one base off. The J gene is TRBJ2-7, the V gene TRBV2; D gene uncertain. V gave up 8 bases and J gave up 0 bases, with 5 bases separating them. This CDR3 has 11 amino acids. Germline-derived CDR1 and CDR2 are SNHLY and FYNNEI. Here the CDR3 DNA reads TGTGCCAGCGGCAGCTCCTACGAGCAGTACTTC. Translated: CASGSSYEQYF.

This rearrangement joins TRBV7-9 to TRBJ1-2; D unclear. CDR1 is SEHNR and CDR2 is FQNEAQ in the germline V gene (reference sequence). Trimming took off 0 bases at V and 1 base at J, with 12 bases between the two ends. CDR3 size: 16 residues. Here the CDR3 DNA reads TGTGCCAGCAGCTTAGCTAATTTCGGCAGTAACTATGGCTACACCTTC. Residues: CASSLANFGSNYGYTF.

This clonotype was picked up many times. The chain recombines TRBV4-2 with TRBJ2-1; TRBD2 agrees at 14 bases. V shed 3 bases and J 7 bases; nucleotides not matched to a gene: 8. Germline V gives CDR1 LGHNA, CDR2 YNFKEQ. CDR3 length: 17 amino acids. This chain's CDR3 is CASSHATGLAGVNEQFF. In DNA, the CDR3 is TGTGCCAGCAGCCATGCCACGGGACTAGCGGGAGTTAATGAGCAGTTCTTC.

J is TRBJ1-5 and V is TRBV4-1; 8 nucleotides match TRBD1. The germline V gene has CDR1 MGHRA and CDR2 YSYEKL. J gave up 9 bases and V 1 base, and 5 bases lay outside the gene matches. The CDR3 sequence is 14 residues long. Here the CDR3 DNA reads TGCGCCAGCAGCCAAGGACAGGGGATAGGGCCCCAGCATTTT. It is translated as CASSQGQGIGPQHF.

This clonotype was observed at least ten times. V gene TRBV11-2 combines with J gene TRBJ2-7; D is undetermined. The CDR3 extends over 13 amino acids. Germline CDR1 is SGHAT and CDR2 is FQNNGV. V shed 1 base and J shed 6 bases, with 10 bases lying between them. CDR3 in DNA: TGTGCCAGCAGCTTAGGTCAAAGAGCCGAGCAGTACTTC. Its protein product is CASSLGQRAEQYF.

The chain links TRBV7-6 to TRBJ1-5; 7 bases line up with TRBD1. After removal of 6 bases from V and 4 bases from J, the junction contained 9 bases not matched to a gene. The CDR3 is made up of 15 amino acids. Germline lookup yields CDR1 SGHVS and CDR2 FNYEAQ. This CDR3 reads CASSPGTAANQPQHF. DNA for the CDR3: TGTGCCAGCAGTCCCGGGACAGCGGCGAATCAGCCCCAGCATTTT.

The rearrangement joins TRBV24-1 to TRBJ2-3; TRBD2 matches 7 bases. This CDR3 is built from 14 residues. Trimming at V came to 6 bases and at J to 5 bases, leaving 7 bases not matched to a gene. Looked up from germline, CDR1 is KGHDR and CDR2 is SFDVKD. CDR3 coding DNA: TGTGCCACCAGTAGTTGGCGGGAGAAAGATACGCAGTATTTT. Translation gives CATSSWREKDTQYF.

The chain links TRBV20-1 to TRBJ2-1, with 10 nucleotides matching TRBD2. Looked up from germline, CDR1 is DFQATT and CDR2 is SNEGSKA (reference sequence). V trimming: 1 base; J trimming: 2 bases; junction bases outside the gene matches: 2. There are 15 residues in the CDR3. In nucleotides, the CDR3 is TGCAGTGCTAGAGGGAGCGGGGGGGCCTACAATGAGCAGTTCTTC. Translating it yields CSARGSGGAYNEQFF.

This clonotype came up many times. The J gene is TRBJ2-1, the V gene TRBV6-2 or TRBV6-3; 9 bases are a match to TRBD2. Losses at the gene ends were 0 bases for V and 6 bases for J; bases not matched to a gene: 6. This CDR3 has 16 amino acids. Germline V CDR1 and CDR2: MNHEY, SVGEGT. The CDR3 DNA reads as TGTGCCAGCAGTTACTCGATGCGGGGGGGAAGCAATGAGCAGTTCTTC. It is translated as CASSYSMRGGSNEQFF.

The chain couples TRBV7-3 to TRBJ2-5, with TRBD2 matching over 9 bases. The V segment lost 2 bases and the J segment 5 bases; nucleotides outside the gene matches: 3. The CDR3 has 14 amino acids. Germline V gene data show CDR1 as SGHTA and CDR2 as FQGTGA. The CDR3 DNA follows: TGTGCCAGCAGCTTAGGCGGGGGGGCTGAGACCCAGTACTTC. As protein: CASSLGGGAETQYF.

This clonotype was observed at least ten times. The J gene is TRBJ1-4, the V gene TRBV6-1; D is unclear. The V end was cut by 5 bases, the J end by 0 bases, with 16 bases between. Germline V gene data show CDR1 as MNHNS and CDR2 as SASEGT. The CDR3 consists of 17 residues. CDR3 protein: CASSPRPLHATNEKLFF. CDR3 bases: TGTGCCAGCAGTCCTAGACCCCTGCATGCAACTAATGAAAAACTGTTTTTT.

Ten or more counts support this clonotype. The genes are TRBV20-1 and TRBJ1-1; no clear D gene. Per the germline V gene, CDR1 is DFQATT and CDR2 is SNEGSKA (reference sequence). V shed 0 bases and J shed 0 bases, with 11 bases lying between them. The CDR3 has 15 amino acids. CDR3 in DNA: TGCAGTGCTAGAGAAAGTGGACGTATGAACACTGAAGCTTTCTTT. Translated, it gives CSARESGRMNTEAFF.

The V call is TRBV5-4, the J call TRBJ2-7; 7 nucleotides match TRBD1. There are 14 residues in the CDR3. Trimming cost V 0 bases and J 3 bases; bases outside gene matches: 3. CDR1 is SGHNT and CDR2 is YYREEE in the germline V gene (reference sequence). For the CDR3, the DNA is TGTGCCAGCAGCTTGGGAGGGGGCGACTACGAGCAGTACTTC. It specifies CASSLGGGDYEQYF.

This clonotype has a count of ten or more. The chain has TRBV2 and TRBJ2-3; TRBD2 matches 9 bases. The CDR3 sequence is 15 residues long. Germline V gene lookup returns CDR1 SNHLY and CDR2 FYNNEI. Trimming took 7 bases from V and 1 from J; bases not matched to a gene: 6. The CDR3 nucleotides are TGTGCCAGCAAGAGAGTAGCGGGAGGCACAGATACGCAGTATTTT. Residues: CASKRVAGGTDTQYF.

The sample holds many counts of this clonotype. The gene calls are TRBV19 and TRBJ1-2; D not certain. V was clipped by 2 bases and J by 6 bases, with 10 bases between them. CDR3 size: 13 residues. The germline gives CDR1 LNHDA, CDR2 SQIVND (reference sequence). The CDR3 reads CASSIKTRNGYTF. DNA for the CDR3: TGTGCCAGTAGTATAAAGACAAGGAATGGCTACACCTTC.

This clonotype was recorded at least ten times. This sequence joins TRBV3-1 and TRBJ2-1; D assignment may be TRBD1 or TRBD2 (5 bases each). Germline assignment: CDR1 LGHDT and CDR2 YNNKEL (reference sequence). V lost 1 base to trimming and J lost 1 base, with 11 bases between them. The CDR3 length is 16 residues. The CDR3 region is CASSQVGTPSYNEQFF. The CDR3 DNA follows: TGTGCCAGCAGCCAAGTAGGGACCCCTTCCTACAATGAGCAGTTCTTC.

The chain uses TRBV4-1 and TRBJ2-2, with D maybe TRBD2 (7 bases). Germline CDR1 is MGHRA and CDR2 is YSYEKL. The CDR3 is 17 residues long. V was pared by 0 bases and J by 8 bases, with 19 bases between. In DNA form, the CDR3 reads TGCGCCAGCAGCCAAGATCCCGGGAGGCATAGGGGGGGGGAGCTGTTTTTT. This codes for CASSQDPGRHRGGELFF.

This clonotype was counted only a few times. J is TRBJ2-2 and V is TRBV24-1, with 8 nucleotides matching TRBD1. This CDR3 spans 15 amino acids. The V segment lost 5 bases and the J segment 6 bases; nucleotides outside the gene matches: 7. CDR1 is KGHDR, CDR2 SFDVKD, per germline. The CDR3 reads CATSAPGRGPGELFF. The CDR3 DNA sequence: TGTGCCACCAGTGCTCCCGGCAGGGGGCCCGGGGAGCTGTTTTTT.

This clonotype was observed many times. The chain is built from TRBV18 and TRBJ1-5, with 10 nucleotides matching TRBD1. Germline V gives CDR1 KGHSH, CDR2 LQKENI. This CDR3 is built from 16 residues. With 6 bases clipped from V and 7 bases from J, the junction kept 12 bases outside the gene matches. CDR3 amino acids: CASSPRDRGLLQPQHF. The CDR3 DNA reads TGTGCCAGCTCGCCCCGGGACAGGGGTCTTTTGCAGCCCCAGCATTTT.